This TCR beta chain was documented in a study of shared clonotypes between healthy human individuals. Study results and limitations: Generation probability values for non-shared clonotypes were lower than those for clonotypes shared by all four donors. Researchers sampled only blood; tissue repertoires likely differ.

Per the germline V gene, CDR1 is SQVTM and CDR2 is ANQGSEA. V lost 6 bases, J lost 3 bases, and 9 bases lay in between. The CDR3 is 11 amino acids. Naive CD8 cells comprised CD45RO-negative, CCR7-positively selected cells, excluding terminally differentiated effector memory CD45RA+ cells. In the authors' methods: Filtering differed since immunoSEQ provided only junctions, with no quality scores. Method: immunoSEQ multiplex PCR; TCRdb's copy keeps in-frame clones and lacks some. The V and J calls and clone size are taken from that table; D and trimming were inferred from the DNA. The repertoire holds about 2 million clones, with approximately 95% as singletons. About this clone itself: Its antigen is currently unknown. This specimen includes other DNA sequences encoding the same CDR3.

This chain uses TRBV29-1 with TRBJ2-7, with D perhaps TRBD1 (6 bases). This clonotype was sampled from a man aged 18 to 29 in good health. The sample was naive CD8+ T cells sorted from blood. CDR3 DNA: TGCAGCGTGGAGGACAGCTACGAGCAGTACTTC. Translating it yields CSVEDSYEQYF.